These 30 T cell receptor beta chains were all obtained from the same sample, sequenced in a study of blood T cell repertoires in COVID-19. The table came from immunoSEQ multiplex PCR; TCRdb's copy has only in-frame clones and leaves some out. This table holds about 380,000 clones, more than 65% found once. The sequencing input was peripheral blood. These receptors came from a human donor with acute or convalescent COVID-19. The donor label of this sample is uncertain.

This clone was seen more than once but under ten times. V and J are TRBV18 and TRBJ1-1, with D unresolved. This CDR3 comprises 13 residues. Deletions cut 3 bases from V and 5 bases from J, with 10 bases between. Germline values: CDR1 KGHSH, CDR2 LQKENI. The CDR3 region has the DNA TGTGCCAGCTCACCGGAGAGTGCGACTGAAGCTTTCTTT. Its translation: CASSPESATEAFF.

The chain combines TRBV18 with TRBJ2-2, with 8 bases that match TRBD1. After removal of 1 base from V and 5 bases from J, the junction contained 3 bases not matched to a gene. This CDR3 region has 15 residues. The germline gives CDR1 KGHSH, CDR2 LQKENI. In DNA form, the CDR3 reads TGTGCCAGCTCACCACTGACAGGGGCGACCGGGGAGCTGTTTTTT. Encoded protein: CASSPLTGATGELFF.

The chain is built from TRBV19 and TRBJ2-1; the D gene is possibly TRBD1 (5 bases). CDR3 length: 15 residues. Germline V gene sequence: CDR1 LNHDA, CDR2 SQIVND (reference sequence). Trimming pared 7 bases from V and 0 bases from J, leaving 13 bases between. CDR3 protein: CASKWQGSSYNEQFF. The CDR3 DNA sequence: TGTGCCAGTAAGTGGCAGGGAAGCTCCTACAATGAGCAGTTCTTC. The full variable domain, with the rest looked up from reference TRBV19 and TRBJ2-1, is DGGITQSPKYLFRKEGQNVTLSCEQNLNHDAMYWYRQDPGQGLRLIYYSQIVNDFQKGDIAEGYSVSREKKESFPLTVTSAQKNPTAFYLCASKWQGSSYNEQFFGPGTRLTVL.

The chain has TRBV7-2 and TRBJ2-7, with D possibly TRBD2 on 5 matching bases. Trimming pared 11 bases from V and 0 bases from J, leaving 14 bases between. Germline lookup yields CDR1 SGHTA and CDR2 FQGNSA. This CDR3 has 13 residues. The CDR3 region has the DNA TGTGCCTCGTCGGGATGGAGCTCCTACGAGCAGTACTTC. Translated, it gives CASSGWSSYEQYF.

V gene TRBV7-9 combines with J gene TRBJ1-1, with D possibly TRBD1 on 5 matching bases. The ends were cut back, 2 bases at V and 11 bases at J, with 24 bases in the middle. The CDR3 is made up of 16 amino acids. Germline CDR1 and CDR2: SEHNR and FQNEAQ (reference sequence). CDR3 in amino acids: CASSLSRGLDREVAFF. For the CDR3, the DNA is TGTGCCAGCAGCTTAAGTAGGGGTCTTGACCGGGAGGTGGCTTTCTTT. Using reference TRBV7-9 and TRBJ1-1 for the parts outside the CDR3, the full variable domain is DTGVSQNPRHKITKRGQNVTFRCDPISEHNRLYWYRQTLGQGPEFLTYFQNEAQLEKSRLLSDRFSAERPKGSFSTLEIQRTEQGDSAMYLCASSLSRGLDREVAFFGQGTRLTVV.

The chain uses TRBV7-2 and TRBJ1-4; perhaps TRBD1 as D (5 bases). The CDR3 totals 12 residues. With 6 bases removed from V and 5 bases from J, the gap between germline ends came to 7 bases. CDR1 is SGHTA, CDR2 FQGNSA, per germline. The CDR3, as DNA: TGTGCCAGCAGTAGACAGAATGAAAAACTGTTTTTT. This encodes CASSRQNEKLFF.

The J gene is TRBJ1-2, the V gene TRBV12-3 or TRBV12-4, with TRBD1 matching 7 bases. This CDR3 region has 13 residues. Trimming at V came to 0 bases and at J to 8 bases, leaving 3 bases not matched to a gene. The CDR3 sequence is CASSLAGGAGYTF. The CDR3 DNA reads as TGTGCCAGCAGTTTAGCAGGGGGCGCGGGCTACACCTTC.

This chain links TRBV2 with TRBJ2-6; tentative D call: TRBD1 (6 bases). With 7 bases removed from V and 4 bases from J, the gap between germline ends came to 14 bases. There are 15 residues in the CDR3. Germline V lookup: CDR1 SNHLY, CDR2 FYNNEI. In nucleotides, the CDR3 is TGTGCCAGCAAGCCCCAGGGGCCCGGGGCCAACGTCCTGACTTTC. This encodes CASKPQGPGANVLTF.

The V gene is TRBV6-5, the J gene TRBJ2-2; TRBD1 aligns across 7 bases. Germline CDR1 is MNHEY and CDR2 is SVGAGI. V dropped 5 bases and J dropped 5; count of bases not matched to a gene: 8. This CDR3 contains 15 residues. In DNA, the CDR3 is TGTGCCAGCAGTCCCCGACAGGGAAGTACCGGGGAGCTGTTTTTT. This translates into CASSPRQGSTGELFF.

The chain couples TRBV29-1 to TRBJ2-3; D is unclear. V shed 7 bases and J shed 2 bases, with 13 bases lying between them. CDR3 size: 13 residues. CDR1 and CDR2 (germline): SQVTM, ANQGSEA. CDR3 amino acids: CSARKRITDTQYF. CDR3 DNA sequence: TGCAGCGCCAGAAAGAGGATCACAGATACGCAGTATTTT.

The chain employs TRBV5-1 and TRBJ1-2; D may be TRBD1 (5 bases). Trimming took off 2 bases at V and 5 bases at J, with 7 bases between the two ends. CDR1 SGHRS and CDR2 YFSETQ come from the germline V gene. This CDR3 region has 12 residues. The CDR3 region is CASSLDRYGYTF. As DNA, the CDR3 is TGCGCCAGCAGCTTAGACAGATATGGCTACACCTTC.

The CDR3 sequence: CSASRQGAPGNTIYF. CDR3 sequence (DNA): TGCAGTGCTAGTCGACAGGGGGCCCCTGGAAACACCATATATTTT. The chain recombines TRBV20-1 with TRBJ1-3; TRBD1 agrees at 10 bases. This CDR3 is built from 15 residues. In germline, CDR1 is DFQATT, CDR2 SNEGSKA (reference sequence). V shed 3 bases, J shed 2 bases, and the junction held 4 bases outside the gene matches.

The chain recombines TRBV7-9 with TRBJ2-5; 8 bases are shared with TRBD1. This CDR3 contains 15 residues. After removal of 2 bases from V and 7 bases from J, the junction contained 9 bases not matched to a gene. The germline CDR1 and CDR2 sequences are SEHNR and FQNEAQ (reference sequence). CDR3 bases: TGTGCCAGCAGCTTAATTCCAGGGGGCAGTGGGACCCAGTACTTC. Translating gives CASSLIPGGSGTQYF. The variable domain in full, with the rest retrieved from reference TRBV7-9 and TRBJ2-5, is DTGVSQNPRHKITKRGQNVTFRCDPISEHNRLYWYRQTLGQGPEFLTYFQNEAQLEKSRLLSDRFSAERPKGSFSTLEIQRTEQGDSAMYLCASSLIPGGSGTQYFGPGTRLLVL.

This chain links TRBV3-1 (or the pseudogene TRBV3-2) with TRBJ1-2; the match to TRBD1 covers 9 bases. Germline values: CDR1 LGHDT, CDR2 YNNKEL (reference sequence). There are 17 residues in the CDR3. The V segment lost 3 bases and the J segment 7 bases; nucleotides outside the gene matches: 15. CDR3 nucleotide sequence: TGTGCCAGCAGCCACAGCGATCTCCGGACAGGGGCCCGTGGCTACACCTTC. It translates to CASSHSDLRTGARGYTF.

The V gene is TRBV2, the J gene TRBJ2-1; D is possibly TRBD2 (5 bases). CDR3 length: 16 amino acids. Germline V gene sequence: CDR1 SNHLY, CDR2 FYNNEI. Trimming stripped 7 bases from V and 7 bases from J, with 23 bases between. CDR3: CASMDSDGSPLNEQFF. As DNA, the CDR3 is TGTGCCAGCATGGACTCGGACGGCTCCCCGTTGAATGAGCAGTTCTTC.

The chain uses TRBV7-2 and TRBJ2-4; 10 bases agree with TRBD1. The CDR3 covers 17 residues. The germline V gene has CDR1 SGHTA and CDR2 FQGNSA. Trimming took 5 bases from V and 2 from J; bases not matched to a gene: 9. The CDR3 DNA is TGTGCCAGCAGCCAATGGGACAGGGGCCCTACCAAAAACATTCAGTACTTC. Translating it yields CASSQWDRGPTKNIQYF.

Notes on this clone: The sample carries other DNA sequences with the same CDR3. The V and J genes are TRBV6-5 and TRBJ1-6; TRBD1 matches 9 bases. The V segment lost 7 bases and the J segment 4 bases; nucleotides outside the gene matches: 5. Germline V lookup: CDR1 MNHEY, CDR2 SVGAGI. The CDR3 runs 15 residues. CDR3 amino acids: CASNPTGGYNSPLHF. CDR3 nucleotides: TGTGCCAGCAATCCGACAGGGGGATATAATTCACCCCTCCACTTT.

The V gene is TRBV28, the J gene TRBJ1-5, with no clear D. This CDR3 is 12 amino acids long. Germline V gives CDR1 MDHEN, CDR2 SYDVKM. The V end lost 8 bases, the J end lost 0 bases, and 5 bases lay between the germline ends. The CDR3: CASRSSNQPQHF. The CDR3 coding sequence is TGTGCCAGCCGCAGTAGCAATCAGCCCCAGCATTTT.

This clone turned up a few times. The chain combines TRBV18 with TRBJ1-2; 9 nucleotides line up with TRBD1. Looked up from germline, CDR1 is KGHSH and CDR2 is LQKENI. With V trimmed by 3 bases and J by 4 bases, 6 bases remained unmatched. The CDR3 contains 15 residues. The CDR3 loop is CASSPRDRVAYGYTF. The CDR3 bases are TGTGCCAGCTCACCCCGGGACAGGGTAGCCTATGGCTACACCTTC.

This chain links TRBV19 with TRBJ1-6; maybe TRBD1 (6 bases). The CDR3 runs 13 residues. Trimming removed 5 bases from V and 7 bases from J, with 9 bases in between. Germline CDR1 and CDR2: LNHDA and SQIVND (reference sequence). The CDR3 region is CASSGQLNSPLHF. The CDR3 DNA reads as TGTGCCAGTAGTGGACAGTTAAATTCACCCCTCCACTTT. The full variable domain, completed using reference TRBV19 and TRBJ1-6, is DGGITQSPKYLFRKEGQNVTLSCEQNLNHDAMYWYRQDPGQGLRLIYYSQIVNDFQKGDIAEGYSVSREKKESFPLTVTSAQKNPTAFYLCASSGQLNSPLHFGNGTRLTVT.

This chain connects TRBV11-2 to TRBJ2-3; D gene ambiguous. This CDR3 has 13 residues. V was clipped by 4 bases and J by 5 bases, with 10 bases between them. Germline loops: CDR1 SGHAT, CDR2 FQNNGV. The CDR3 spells CASSSQNIDTQYF. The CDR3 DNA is TGTGCCAGCAGCTCCCAAAACATAGATACGCAGTATTTT.

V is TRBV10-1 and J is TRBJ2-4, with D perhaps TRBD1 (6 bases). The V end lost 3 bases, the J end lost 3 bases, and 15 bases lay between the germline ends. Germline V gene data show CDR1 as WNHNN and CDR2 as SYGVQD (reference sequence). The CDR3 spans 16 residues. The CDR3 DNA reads TGCGCCAGCAGTGAAAGGGGGACGCTTCTCAAAAACATTCAGTACTTC. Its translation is CASSERGTLLKNIQYF.

The CDR3 nucleotides are TGCGCCAGCAGCTTGGCGAGTGGCAGGGGGTACAATGAGCAGTTCTTC. Its protein is CASSLASGRGYNEQFF. This chain uses TRBV5-1 with TRBJ2-1; 7 positions agree with TRBD1. This CDR3 is 16 amino acids long. V shed 0 bases and J 4 bases; nucleotides not matched to a gene: 7. Germline V gene sequence: CDR1 SGHRS, CDR2 YFSETQ.

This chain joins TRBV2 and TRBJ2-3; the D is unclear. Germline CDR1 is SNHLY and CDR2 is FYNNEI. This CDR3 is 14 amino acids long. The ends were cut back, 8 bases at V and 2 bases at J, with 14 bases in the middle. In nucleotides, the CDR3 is TGTGCCAGCCGGTTACTTGATGACACAGATACGCAGTATTTT. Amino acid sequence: CASRLLDDTDTQYF.

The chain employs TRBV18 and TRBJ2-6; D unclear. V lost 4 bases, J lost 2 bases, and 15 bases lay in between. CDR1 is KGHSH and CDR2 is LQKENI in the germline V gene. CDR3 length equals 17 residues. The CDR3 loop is CASSLDGLGAGANVLTF. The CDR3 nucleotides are TGTGCCAGCTCACTCGACGGGTTAGGAGCTGGGGCCAACGTCCTGACTTTC.

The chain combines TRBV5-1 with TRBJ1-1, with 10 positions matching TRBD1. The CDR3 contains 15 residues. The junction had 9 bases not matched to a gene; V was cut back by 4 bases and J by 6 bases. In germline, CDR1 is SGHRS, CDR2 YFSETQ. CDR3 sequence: CASSRGTGVAAEAFF. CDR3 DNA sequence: TGCGCCAGCAGCCGGGGGACAGGGGTAGCCGCTGAAGCTTTCTTT.

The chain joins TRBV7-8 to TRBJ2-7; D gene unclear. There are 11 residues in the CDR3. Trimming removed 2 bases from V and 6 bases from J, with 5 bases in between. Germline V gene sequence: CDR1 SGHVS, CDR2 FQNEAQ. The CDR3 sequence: CASSLRGEQYF. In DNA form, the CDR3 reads TGTGCCAGCAGCTTAAGAGGCGAGCAGTACTTC.

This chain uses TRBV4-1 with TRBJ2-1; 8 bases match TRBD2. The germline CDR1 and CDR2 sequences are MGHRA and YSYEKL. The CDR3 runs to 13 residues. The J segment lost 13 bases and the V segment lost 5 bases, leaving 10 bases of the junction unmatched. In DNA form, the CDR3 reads TGCGCCAGCAGCTTAAGTGGGACTAGGTCCCAGTTCTTC. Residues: CASSLSGTRSQFF.

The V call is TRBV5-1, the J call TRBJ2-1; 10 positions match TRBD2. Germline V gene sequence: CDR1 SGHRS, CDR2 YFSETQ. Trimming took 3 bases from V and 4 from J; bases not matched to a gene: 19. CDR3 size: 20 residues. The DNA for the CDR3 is TGCGCCAGCAGCTCCCTTACTAGCGGGACCCCAAGAGCCCTATACAATGAGCAGTTCTTC. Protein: CASSSLTSGTPRALYNEQFF. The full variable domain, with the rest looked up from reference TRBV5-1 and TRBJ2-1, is KAGVTQTPRYLIKTRGQQVTLSCSPISGHRSVSWYQQTPGQGLQFLFEYFSETQRNKGNFPGRFSGRQFSNSRSEMNVSTLELGDSALYLCASSSLTSGTPRALYNEQFFGPGTRLTVL.

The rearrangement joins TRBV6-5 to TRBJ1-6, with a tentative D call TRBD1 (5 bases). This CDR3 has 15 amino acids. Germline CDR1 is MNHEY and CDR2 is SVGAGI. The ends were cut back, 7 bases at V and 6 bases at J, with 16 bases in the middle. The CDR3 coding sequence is TGTGCCAGCATCCCCCCGGGACTGATTAATTCACCCCTCCACTTT. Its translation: CASIPPGLINSPLHF.